These 14 T cell receptor beta chains were sequenced from one sample in a study of T cells after yellow fever vaccination. TCRdb re-analysed the 5' RACE reads in MiXCR, keeping a single row per CDR3 protein. The sample records around 160,000 distinct CDR3 sequences, about 7% being singletons. The source material was CD4+ T cells sorted from PBMCs, sampled about 5 days after the first yellow fever vaccination. These receptor sequences come from a man aged 18 to 29 who received the YFV17D yellow fever vaccine.

V is TRBV28 and J is TRBJ1-1; no clear D. V was pared by 2 bases and J by 5 bases, with 6 bases between. The CDR3 covers 12 residues. In germline, CDR1 is MDHEN, CDR2 SYDVKM. CDR3 DNA: TGTGCCAGCAGTTTAATAAAAACTGAAGCTTTCTTT. Translating it yields CASSLIKTEAFF.

This clonotype was observed a few times. The rearrangement links TRBV6-2 or TRBV6-3 to TRBJ1-5; D not resolved. The germline gives CDR1 MNHEY, CDR2 SVGEGT. The CDR3 totals 14 residues. The V gene lost 4 bases and the J gene lost 3 bases, with 10 bases spanning the gap. Written as DNA, the CDR3 is TGTGCCAGCAGTTCGAGGGTAGACAATCAGCCCCAGCATTTT. Translation gives CASSSRVDNQPQHF.

The table lists this clonotype with many counts. This rearrangement joins TRBV4-2 to TRBJ2-7; D not resolved. There are 14 residues in the CDR3. Deletions cut 0 bases from V and 1 base from J, with 7 bases between. Per germline, CDR1 LGHNA and CDR2 YNFKEQ. The CDR3 loop reads CASSQERMSYEQYF. The CDR3 DNA sequence: TGTGCCAGCAGCCAAGAAAGGATGTCCTACGAGCAGTACTTC.

Points on this clonotype: A read error may be the cause here, since a much bigger clone is one base away. V and J are TRBV20-1 and TRBJ2-7, with a tentative D call TRBD1 (6 bases). The ends were cut back, 5 bases at V and 3 bases at J, with 11 bases in the middle. The CDR3 extends over 12 amino acids. CDR1 DFQATT and CDR2 SNEGSKA come from the germline V gene (reference sequence). CDR3 sequence (DNA): TGCAGTGCTCCCAGGGGACGCTACGAGCAGTACTTC. Residues: CSAPRGRYEQYF.

This chain links TRBV4-3 with TRBJ1-5, with D tentatively TRBD1 (6 bases). V dropped 0 bases and J dropped 2 bases, with 14 bases sitting between them. The CDR3 contains 17 residues. Germline V lookup: CDR1 LGHNA, CDR2 YSLEER. The CDR3 DNA reads as TGCGCCAGCAGCCAAGAACCTACAGGGATCGGCAATCAGCCCCAGCATTTT. The encoded protein is CASSQEPTGIGNQPQHF.

The table lists this clonotype with many counts. The V and J genes are TRBV7-4 and TRBJ1-4; 9 bases fit TRBD1. The CDR3 is made up of 14 amino acids. The ends lost 5 bases at V and 8 bases at J; junction bases unmatched: 6. CDR1 SGHVT and CDR2 SQSDAQ come from the germline V gene. The CDR3 DNA sequence: TGTGCCAGCAGCACCGGGACAGGGCACGAAAAACTGTTTTTT. It is translated as CASSTGTGHEKLFF.

This clonotype was observed many times. The chain combines TRBV5-1 with TRBJ2-1; D perhaps matches TRBD2 (6 bases). The V end was cut by 4 bases, the J end by 0 bases, with 11 bases between. Per the germline V gene, CDR1 is SGHRS and CDR2 is YFSETQ. The CDR3 length is 15 residues. CDR3 nucleotides: TGCGCCAGCAGCACCGACGGGAGCTCCTACAATGAGCAGTTCTTC. This sequence encodes CASSTDGSSYNEQFF.

This clonotype was detected ten times or more. V and J are TRBV7-9 and TRBJ2-3; weak D call: TRBD2 (7 bases). The ends were cut back, 3 bases at V and 3 bases at J, with 13 bases in the middle. In germline, CDR1 is SEHNR, CDR2 FQNEAQ (reference sequence). The CDR3 totals 15 residues. As DNA, the CDR3 is TGTGCCAGCAGCTTCGGGGGGCCAGCGACAGATACGCAGTATTTT. Its translation is CASSFGGPATDTQYF.

This clonotype came up many times. The CDR3 bases are TGTGCCAGCAGCTTAGCCCCAGGGTCCTACAATGAGCAGTTCTTC. This sequence encodes CASSLAPGSYNEQFF. The V and J genes are TRBV7-2 and TRBJ2-1; a weak D match, TRBD1 (5 bases). Germline assignment: CDR1 SGHTA and CDR2 FQGNSA. The V and J ends lost 0 bases and 1 base respectively, with 7 bases between them. The CDR3 covers 15 residues.

The sample holds many counts of this clonotype. The chain has TRBV4-3 and TRBJ2-3, with 11 bases lining up with TRBD2. From germline, CDR1 is LGHNA and CDR2 YSLEER. This CDR3 region has 15 residues. V shed 0 bases, J shed 14 bases, and the junction held 10 bases outside the gene matches. CDR3 in amino acids: CASSQDRASGGHRYF. DNA for the CDR3: TGCGCCAGCAGCCAAGATCGGGCTAGCGGGGGGCACCGGTATTTT.

This clonotype showed up many times. This chain joins TRBV7-8 and TRBJ1-5; TRBD1 agrees at 7 bases. The germline gives CDR1 SGHVS, CDR2 FQNEAQ. This CDR3 spans 16 amino acids. V dropped 5 bases and J dropped 1; count of bases not matched to a gene: 8. Written as DNA, the CDR3 is TGTGCCAGCAGCAGTGGAGGGGGCGGAAGCAATCAGCCCCAGCATTTT. Amino acids: CASSSGGGGSNQPQHF.

This clonotype was seen a handful of times. The chain combines TRBV4-3 with TRBJ1-2; no clear D. Trimming took off 4 bases at V and 2 bases at J, with 11 bases between the two ends. Germline values: CDR1 LGHNA, CDR2 YSLEER. The CDR3 runs 14 residues. The CDR3 spells CASSPTTVNYGYTF. As DNA, the CDR3 is TGCGCCAGCAGCCCCACCACAGTGAACTATGGCTACACCTTC.

This clonotype has a count of ten or more. The chain is built from TRBV7-6 and TRBJ2-1, with no clear D. Deletions cut 2 bases from V and 7 bases from J, with 9 bases between. CDR1 and CDR2 (germline): SGHVS, FNYEAQ. The length of the CDR3 is 13 residues. CDR3: CASSLLDVNEQFF. The CDR3 nucleotides are TGTGCCAGCAGCTTACTAGATGTGAATGAGCAGTTCTTC.

The gene calls are TRBV19 and TRBJ1-5; TRBD1 matches at 7 bases. Germline-derived CDR1 and CDR2 are LNHDA and SQIVND (reference sequence). V was pared by 8 bases and J by 2 bases, with 3 bases of the junction left unmatched. The CDR3 sequence is 13 residues long. CDR3 sequence (DNA): TGTGCCAGTCAGGGGGAGCGCAATCAGCCCCAGCATTTT. Protein product: CASQGERNQPQHF.